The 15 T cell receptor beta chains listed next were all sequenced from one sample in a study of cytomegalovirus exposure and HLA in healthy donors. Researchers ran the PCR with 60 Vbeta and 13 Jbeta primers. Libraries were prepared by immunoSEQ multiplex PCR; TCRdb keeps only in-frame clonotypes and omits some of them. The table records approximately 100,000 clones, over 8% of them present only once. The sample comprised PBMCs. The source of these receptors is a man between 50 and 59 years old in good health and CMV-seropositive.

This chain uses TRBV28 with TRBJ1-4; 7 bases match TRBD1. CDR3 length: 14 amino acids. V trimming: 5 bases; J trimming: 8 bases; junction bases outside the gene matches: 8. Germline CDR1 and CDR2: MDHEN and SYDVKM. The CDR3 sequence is CASSTEDRLEKLFF. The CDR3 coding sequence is TGTGCCAGCAGTACTGAGGACAGGTTAGAAAAACTGTTTTTT.

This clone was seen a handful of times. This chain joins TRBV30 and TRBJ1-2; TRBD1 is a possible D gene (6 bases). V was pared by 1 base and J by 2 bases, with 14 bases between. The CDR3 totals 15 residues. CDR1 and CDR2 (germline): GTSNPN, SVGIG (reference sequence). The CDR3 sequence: CAWSGGLQGNYGYTF. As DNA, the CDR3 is TGTGCCTGGAGTGGGGGGCTCCAGGGGAACTATGGCTACACCTTC.

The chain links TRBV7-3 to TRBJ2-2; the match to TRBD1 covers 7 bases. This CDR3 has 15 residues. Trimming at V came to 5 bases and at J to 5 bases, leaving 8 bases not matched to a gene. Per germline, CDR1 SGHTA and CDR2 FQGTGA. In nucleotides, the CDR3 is TGTGCCAGCAGCCAATTGACAGGGCGGACCGGGGAGCTGTTTTTT. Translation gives CASSQLTGRTGELFF.

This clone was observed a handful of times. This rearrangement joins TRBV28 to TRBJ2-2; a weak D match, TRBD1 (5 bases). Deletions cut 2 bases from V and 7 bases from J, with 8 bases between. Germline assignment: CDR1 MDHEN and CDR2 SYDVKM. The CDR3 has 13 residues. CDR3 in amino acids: CASSLPGHGELFF. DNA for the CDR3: TGTGCCAGCAGTTTACCAGGGCACGGGGAGCTGTTTTTT.

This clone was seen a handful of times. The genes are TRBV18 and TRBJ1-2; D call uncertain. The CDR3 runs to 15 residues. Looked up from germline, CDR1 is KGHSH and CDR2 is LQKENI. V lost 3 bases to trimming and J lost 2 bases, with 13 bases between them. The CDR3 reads CASSPDGTMNYGYTF. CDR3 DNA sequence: TGTGCCAGCTCACCCGATGGAACTATGAACTATGGCTACACCTTC. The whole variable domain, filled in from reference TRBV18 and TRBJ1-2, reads NAGVMQNPRHLVRRRGQEARLRCSPMKGHSHVYWYRQLPEEGLKFMVYLQKENIIDESGMPKERFSAEFPKEGPSILRIQQVVRGDSAAYFCASSPDGTMNYGYTFGSGTRLTVV.

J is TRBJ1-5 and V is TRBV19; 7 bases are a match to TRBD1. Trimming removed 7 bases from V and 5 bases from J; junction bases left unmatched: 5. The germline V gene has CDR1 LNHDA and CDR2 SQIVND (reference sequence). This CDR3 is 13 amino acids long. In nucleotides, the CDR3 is TGTGCCAGTAAACGACAGGGCGATCAGCCCCAGCATTTT. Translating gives CASKRQGDQPQHF.

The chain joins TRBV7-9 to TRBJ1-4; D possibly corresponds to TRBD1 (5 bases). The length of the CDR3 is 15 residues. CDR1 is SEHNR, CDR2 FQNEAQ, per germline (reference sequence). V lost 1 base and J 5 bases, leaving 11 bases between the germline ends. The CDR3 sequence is CASSLGGTTNEKLFF. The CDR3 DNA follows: TGTGCCAGCAGCTTAGGCGGGACCACAAATGAAAAACTGTTTTTT.

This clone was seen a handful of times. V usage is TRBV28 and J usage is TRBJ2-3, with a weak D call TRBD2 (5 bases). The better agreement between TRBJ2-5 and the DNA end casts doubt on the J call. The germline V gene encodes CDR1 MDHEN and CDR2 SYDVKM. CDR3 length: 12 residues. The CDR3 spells CASSPTSETQYF. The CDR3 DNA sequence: TGTGCCAGCAGCCCAACTAGTGAGACCCAGTACTTC.

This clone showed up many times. In DNA form, the CDR3 reads TGTGCCTGGCAGGAAGGGGGCACTGAAGCTTTCTTT. Its translation is CAWQEGGTEAFF. The chain couples TRBV30 to TRBJ1-1, with D possibly matching TRBD1 (6 bases). V was clipped by 5 bases and J by 4 bases, with 11 bases between them. The CDR3 sequence is 12 residues long. The germline CDR1 and CDR2 sequences are GTSNPN and SVGIG (reference sequence).

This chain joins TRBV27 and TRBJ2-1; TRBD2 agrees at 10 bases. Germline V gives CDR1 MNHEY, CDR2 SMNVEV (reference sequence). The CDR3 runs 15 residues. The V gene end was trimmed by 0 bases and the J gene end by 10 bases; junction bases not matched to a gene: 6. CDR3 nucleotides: TGTGCCAGCAGTTTATCGGCTAGCGGGAGAGGGGAGCAGTTCTTC. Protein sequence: CASSLSASGRGEQFF.

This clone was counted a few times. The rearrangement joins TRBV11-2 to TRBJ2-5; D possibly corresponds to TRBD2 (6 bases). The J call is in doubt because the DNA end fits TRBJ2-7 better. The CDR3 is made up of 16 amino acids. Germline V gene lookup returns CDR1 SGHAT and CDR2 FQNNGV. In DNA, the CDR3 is TGTGCCAGCAGCCCCCCCTTCTCCTGGGGACTCTACGAGCAGTACTTC. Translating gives CASSPPFSWGLYEQYF.

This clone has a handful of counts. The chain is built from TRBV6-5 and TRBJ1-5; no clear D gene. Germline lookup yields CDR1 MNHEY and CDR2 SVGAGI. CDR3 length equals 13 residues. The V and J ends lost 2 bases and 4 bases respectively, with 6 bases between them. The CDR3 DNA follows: TGTGCCAGCAGTTACGGTCGGAATCAGCCCCAGCATTTT. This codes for CASSYGRNQPQHF.

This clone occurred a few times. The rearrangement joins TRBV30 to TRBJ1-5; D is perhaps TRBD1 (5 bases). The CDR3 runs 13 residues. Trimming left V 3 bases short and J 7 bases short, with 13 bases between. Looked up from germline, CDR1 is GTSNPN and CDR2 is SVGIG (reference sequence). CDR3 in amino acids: CAWRARAGQPQHF. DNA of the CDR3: TGTGCCTGGAGGGCCAGGGCGGGACAGCCCCAGCATTTT.

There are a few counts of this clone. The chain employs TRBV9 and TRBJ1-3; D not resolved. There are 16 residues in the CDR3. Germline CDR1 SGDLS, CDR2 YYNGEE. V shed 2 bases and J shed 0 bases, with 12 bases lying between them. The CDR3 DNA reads TGTGCCAGCAGCGTCGGGAGAGGCTACTCTGGAAACACCATATATTTT. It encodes CASSVGRGYSGNTIYF.

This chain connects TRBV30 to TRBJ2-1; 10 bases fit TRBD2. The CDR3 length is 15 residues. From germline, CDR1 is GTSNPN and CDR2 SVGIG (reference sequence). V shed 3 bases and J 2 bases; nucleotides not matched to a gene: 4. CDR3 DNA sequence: TGTGCCTGGAGCCAGAGCGGGAGGGCCTACAATGAGCAGTTCTTC. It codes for CAWSQSGRAYNEQFF.